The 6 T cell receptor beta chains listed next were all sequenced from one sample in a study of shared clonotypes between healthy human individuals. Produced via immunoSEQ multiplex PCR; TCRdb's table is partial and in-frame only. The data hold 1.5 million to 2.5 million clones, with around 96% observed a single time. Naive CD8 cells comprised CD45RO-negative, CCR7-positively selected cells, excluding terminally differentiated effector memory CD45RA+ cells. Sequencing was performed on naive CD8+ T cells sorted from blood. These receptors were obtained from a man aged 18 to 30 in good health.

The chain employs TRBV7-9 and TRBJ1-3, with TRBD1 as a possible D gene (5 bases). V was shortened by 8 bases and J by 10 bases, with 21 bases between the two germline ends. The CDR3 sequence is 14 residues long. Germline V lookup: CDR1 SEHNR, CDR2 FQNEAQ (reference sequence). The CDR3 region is CASSLGPLERTIYF. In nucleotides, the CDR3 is TGTGCCAGCTCCCTGGGACCGCTGGAAAGGACCATATATTTT.

The DNA for the CDR3 is TGTGCCAGCGTTCGTAAAGACTCTGGAAACACCATATATTTT. Its protein product is CASVRKDSGNTIYF. V and J are TRBV7-2 and TRBJ1-3; D ambiguous. This CDR3 is 14 amino acids long. The V and J ends lost 8 bases and 0 bases respectively, with 11 bases between them. In germline, CDR1 is SGHTA, CDR2 FQGNSA.

The CDR3 DNA reads as TGTGCCAGCAGCGGCAGACTAGCGGGGGGCTACAATGAGCAGTTCTTC. Translated: CASSGRLAGGYNEQFF. This chain joins TRBV7-6 and TRBJ2-1, with 13 bases identical to TRBD2. Trimming at V came to 5 bases and at J to 3 bases, leaving 4 bases not matched to a gene. The CDR3 consists of 16 residues. Germline CDR1 reads SGHVS; CDR2 reads FNYEAQ.

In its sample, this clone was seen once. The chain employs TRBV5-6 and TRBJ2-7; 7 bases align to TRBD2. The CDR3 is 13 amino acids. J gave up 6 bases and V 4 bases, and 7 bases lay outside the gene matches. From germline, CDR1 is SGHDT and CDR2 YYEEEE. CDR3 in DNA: TGTGCCAGCAGCCTGGGAGGGTGGTCCGAGCAGTACTTC. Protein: CASSLGGWSEQYF. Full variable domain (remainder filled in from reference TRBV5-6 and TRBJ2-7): DAGVTQSPTHLIKTRGQQVTLRCSPKSGHDTVSWYQQALGQGPQFIFQYYEEEERQRGNFPDRFSGHQFPNYSSELNVNALLLGDSALYLCASSLGGWSEQYFGPGTRLTVT.

The CDR3 nucleotides read TGTGCCAGCAGCTTACAGGGTAGCAATCAGCCCCAGCATTTT. Protein: CASSLQGSNQPQHF. This sequence joins TRBV7-2 and TRBJ1-5, with D possibly being TRBD1 (5 bases). The germline gives CDR1 SGHTA, CDR2 FQGNSA. The CDR3 covers 14 residues. The V end lost 2 bases, the J end lost 0 bases, and 5 bases lay between the germline ends.

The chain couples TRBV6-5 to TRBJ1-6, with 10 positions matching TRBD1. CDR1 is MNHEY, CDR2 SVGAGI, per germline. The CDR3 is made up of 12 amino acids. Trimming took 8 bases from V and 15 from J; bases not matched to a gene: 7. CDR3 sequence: CASGTGDHHLHF. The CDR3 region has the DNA TGTGCCAGCGGGACAGGGGACCATCACCTCCACTTT.